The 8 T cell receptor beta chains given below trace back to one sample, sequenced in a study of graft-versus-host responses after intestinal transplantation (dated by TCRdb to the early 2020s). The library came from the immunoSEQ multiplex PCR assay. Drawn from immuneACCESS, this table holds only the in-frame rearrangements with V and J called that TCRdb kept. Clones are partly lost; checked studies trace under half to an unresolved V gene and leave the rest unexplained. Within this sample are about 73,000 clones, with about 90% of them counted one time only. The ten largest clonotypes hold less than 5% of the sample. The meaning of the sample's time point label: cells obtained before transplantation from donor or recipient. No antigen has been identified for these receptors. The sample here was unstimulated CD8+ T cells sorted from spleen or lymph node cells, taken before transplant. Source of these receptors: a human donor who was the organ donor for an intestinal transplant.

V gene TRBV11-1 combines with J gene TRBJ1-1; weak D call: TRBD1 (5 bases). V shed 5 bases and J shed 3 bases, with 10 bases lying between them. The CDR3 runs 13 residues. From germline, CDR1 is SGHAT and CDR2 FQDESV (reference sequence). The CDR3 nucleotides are TGTGCCAGCAGCCCGGACACGCACACTGAAGCTTTCTTT. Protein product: CASSPDTHTEAFF.

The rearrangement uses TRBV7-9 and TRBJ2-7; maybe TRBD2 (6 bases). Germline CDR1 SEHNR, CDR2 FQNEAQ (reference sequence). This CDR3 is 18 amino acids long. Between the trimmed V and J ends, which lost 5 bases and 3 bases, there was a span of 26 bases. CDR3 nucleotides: TGTGCCAGCAGCCCGGGCCAACCTCCGGGACTGGAGATCTACGAGCAGTACGTC. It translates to CASSPGQPPGLEIYEQYV.

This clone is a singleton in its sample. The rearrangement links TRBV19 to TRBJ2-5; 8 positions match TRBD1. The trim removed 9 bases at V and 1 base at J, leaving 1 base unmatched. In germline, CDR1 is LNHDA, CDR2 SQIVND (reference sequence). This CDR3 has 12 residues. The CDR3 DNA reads TGTGCCAGCCAGGGGGCCCAAGAGACCCAGTACTTC. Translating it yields CASQGAQETQYF.

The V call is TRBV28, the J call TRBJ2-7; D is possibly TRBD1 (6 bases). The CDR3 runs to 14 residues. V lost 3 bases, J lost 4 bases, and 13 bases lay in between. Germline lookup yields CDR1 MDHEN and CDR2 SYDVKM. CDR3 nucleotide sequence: TGTGCCAGCAGTTTCAGGGGCGAAGGGTACGAGCAGTACGTC. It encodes CASSFRGEGYEQYV.

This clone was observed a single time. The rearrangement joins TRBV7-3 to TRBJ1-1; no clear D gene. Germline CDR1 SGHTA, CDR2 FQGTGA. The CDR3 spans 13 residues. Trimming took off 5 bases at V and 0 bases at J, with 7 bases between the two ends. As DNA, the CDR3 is TGTGCCAGCAGCCTCGACATGAACACTGAAGCTTTCTTT. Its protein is CASSLDMNTEAFF.

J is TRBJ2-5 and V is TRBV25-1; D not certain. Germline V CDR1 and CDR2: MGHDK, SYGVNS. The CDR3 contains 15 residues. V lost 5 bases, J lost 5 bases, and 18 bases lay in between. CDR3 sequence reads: CASSPIGSYRETQYF. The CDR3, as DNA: TGTGCCAGCAGTCCGATTGGTAGCTACCGTGAGACCCAGTACTTC.

CDR3 in DNA: TGTGCCAGCGACGCCAACGGGAGGGAGGGAAGCACAGATACGCAGTATTTT. Amino acid sequence: CASDANGREGSTDTQYF. This chain connects TRBV5-4 to TRBJ2-3, with 8 bases matching TRBD2. Trimming at V came to 7 bases and at J to 0 bases, leaving 13 bases not matched to a gene. Germline V lookup: CDR1 SGHNT, CDR2 YYREEE (reference sequence). There are 17 residues in the CDR3.

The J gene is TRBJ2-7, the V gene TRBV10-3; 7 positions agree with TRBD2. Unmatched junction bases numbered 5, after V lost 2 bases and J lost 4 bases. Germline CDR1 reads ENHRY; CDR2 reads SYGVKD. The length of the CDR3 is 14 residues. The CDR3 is CAISETDGGYEQYV. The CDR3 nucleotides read TGTGCCATCAGTGAGACGGACGGGGGGTACGAGCAGTACGTC.